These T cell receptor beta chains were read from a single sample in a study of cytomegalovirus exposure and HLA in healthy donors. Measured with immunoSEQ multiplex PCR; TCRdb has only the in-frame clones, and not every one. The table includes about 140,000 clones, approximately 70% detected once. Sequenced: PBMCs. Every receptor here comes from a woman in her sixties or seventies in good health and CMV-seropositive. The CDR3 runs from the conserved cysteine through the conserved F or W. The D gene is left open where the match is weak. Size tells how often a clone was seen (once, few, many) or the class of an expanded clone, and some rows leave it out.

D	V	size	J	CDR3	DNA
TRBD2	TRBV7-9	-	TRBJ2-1	CASSQGTSGRIGEQFF	TGTGCCAGCAGCCAGGGGACTAGCGGGAGGATAGGTGAGCAGTTCTTC
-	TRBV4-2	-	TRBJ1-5	CASSQDQSFPQPQHF	TGTGCCAGCAGCCAAGATCAGTCTTTCCCACAGCCCCAGCATTTT
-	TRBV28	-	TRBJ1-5	CASSLGLNSNQPQHF	TGTGCCAGCAGTTTAGGGCTAAATAGCAATCAGCCCCAGCATTTT
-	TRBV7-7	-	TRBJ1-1	CASSPVAAGNTEAFF	TGTGCTAGCAGCCCAGTCGCTGCAGGGAACACTGAAGCTTTCTTT
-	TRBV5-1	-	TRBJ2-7	CASSIDSGSSYEQYF	TGCGCCAGCAGCATTGATAGCGGAAGCTCCTACGAGCAGTACTTC
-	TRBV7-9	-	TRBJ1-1	CASRPTGNTEAFF	TGTGCCAGCAGACCGACAGGGAACACTGAAGCTTTCTTT
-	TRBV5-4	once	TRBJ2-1	CASSLGADSYNEQFF	TGTGCCAGCAGCTTAGGGGCGGATTCCTACAATGAGCAGTTCTTC
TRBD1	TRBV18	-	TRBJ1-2	CASSPEDRGHFDGYTF	TGTGCCAGCTCACCCGAAGACAGGGGGCATTTTGACGGCTACACCTTC
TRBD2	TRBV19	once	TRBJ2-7	CASSISFSETSGGYEQYF	TGTGCCAGTAGTATCAGCTTTTCTGAGACTAGCGGAGGCTACGAGCAGTACTTC
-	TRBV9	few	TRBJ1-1	CASSVAWTGTEAFF	TGTGCCAGCAGCGTAGCTTGGACGGGGACTGAAGCTTTCTTT
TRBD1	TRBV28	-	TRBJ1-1	CASSLSQGIEAFF	TGTGCCAGCAGTTTATCACAGGGGATTGAAGCTTTCTTT
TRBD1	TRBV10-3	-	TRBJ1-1	CAISEWDREIGTEAFF	TGTGCCATCAGTGAGTGGGACAGGGAGATTGGCACTGAAGCTTTCTTT
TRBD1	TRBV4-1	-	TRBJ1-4	CASSQPGQGREKLFF	TGCGCCAGCAGCCAACCGGGACAGGGGCGCGAAAAACTGTTTTTT
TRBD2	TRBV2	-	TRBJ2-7	CASLPGRASYEQYF	TGTGCCAGTTTACCAGGGAGGGCCAGCTACGAGCAGTACTTC
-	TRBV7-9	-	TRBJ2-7	CSSSPETRGEQYF	TGTTCCAGCAGCCCCGAGACAAGGGGCGAGCAGTACTTC
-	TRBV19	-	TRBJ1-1	CASSISTGNTEAFF	TGTGCCAGTAGTATCTCGACAGGGAACACTGAAGCTTTCTTT
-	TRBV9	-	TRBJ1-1	CASSEQLNTEAFF	TGTGCCAGCAGTGAACAGCTGAACACTGAAGCTTTCTTT
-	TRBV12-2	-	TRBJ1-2	CASRLSPGGASSYGYTF	TGTGCAAGTCGCTTATCCCCAGGGGGCGCTTCGTCCTATGGCTACACCTTC
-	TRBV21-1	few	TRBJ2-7	CASSNAGYEQYF	TGTGCCAGCAGCAATGCGGGCTACGAGCAGTACTTC
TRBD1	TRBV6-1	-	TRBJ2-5	CASSDWTGSQETQYF	TGTGCCAGCAGTGACTGGACAGGTAGCCAGGAGACCCAGTACTTC
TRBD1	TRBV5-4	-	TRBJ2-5	CASSFIPGQGETQYF	TGTGCCAGCAGTTTTATCCCGGGACAGGGAGAGACCCAGTACTTC
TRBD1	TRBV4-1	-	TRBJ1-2	CASSQDQGQGSYGYTF	TGCGCCAGCAGCCAAGATCAGGGACAGGGTTCGTATGGCTACACCTTC
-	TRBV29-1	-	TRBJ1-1	CSGQNTEAFF	TGCAGCGGGCAGAACACTGAAGCTTTCTTT
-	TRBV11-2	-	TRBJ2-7	CASSLEVGPYEQYF	TGTGCCAGCAGCTTAGAAGTGGGCCCCTACGAGCAGTACTTC
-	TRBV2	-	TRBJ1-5	CASKSGSNQPQHF	TGTGCCAGCAAGTCAGGAAGCAATCAGCCCCAGCATTTT
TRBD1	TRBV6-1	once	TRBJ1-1	CASSGDRVPNTEAFF	TGTGCCAGCAGTGGGGACAGGGTCCCGAACACTGAAGCTTTCTTT
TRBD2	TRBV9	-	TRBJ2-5	CASSPGTSSISVQETQYF	TGTGCCAGCAGCCCGGGGACTAGCTCTATCTCGGTCCAAGAGACCCAGTACTTC
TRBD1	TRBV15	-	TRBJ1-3	CATSTGGRNTIYF	TGTGCCACCAGCACAGGGGGACGAAACACCATATATTTT
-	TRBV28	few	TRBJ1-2	CASSLGVGANYGYTF	TGTGCCAGCAGTTTGGGAGTCGGAGCTAACTATGGCTACACCTTC
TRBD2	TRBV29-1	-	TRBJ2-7	CSVEDAWGGNEQYF	TGCAGCGTTGAAGATGCCTGGGGGGGGAACGAGCAGTACTTC
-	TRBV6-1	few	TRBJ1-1	CASSEPQNTEAFF	TGTGCCAGCAGTGAACCACAGAACACTGAAGCTTTCTTT
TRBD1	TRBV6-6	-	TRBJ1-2	CATSPTGDNYGYTF	TGTGCCACCTCCCCGACAGGGGATAACTATGGCTACACCTTC
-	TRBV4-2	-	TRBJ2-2	CASSQDYTDTGELFF	TGTGCCAGCAGCCAAGATTATACTGACACCGGGGAGCTGTTTTTT
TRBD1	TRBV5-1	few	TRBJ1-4	CASSPGGGNEKLFF	TGCGCCAGCAGTCCAGGGGGTGGTAATGAAAAACTGTTTTTT
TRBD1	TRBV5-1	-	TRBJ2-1	CASSSGQSPSNEQFF	TGCGCCAGCAGCTCGGGACAGTCCCCCAGCAATGAGCAGTTCTTC
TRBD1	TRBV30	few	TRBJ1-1	CAWSVVRGTGLLGPEAFF	TGTGCCTGGAGTGTGGTTAGGGGGACAGGGCTACTGGGGCCTGAAGCTTTCTTT
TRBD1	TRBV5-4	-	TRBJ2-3	CASSEGAVKADTQYF	TGTGCCAGCAGCGAGGGGGCGGTTAAAGCAGATACGCAGTATTTT
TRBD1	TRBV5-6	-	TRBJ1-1	CASSVDRGYTEAFF	TGTGCCAGCAGCGTGGACAGGGGATACACTGAAGCTTTCTTT
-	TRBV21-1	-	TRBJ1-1	CASRGENTEAFF	TGTGCCAGCCGGGGTGAAAACACTGAAGCTTTCTTT
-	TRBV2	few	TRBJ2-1	CASSPEGYNEQFF	TGTGCCAGCAGTCCCGAGGGCTACAATGAGCAGTTCTTC
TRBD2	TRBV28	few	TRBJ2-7	CASSPDGRPRDEQYF	TGTGCCAGCAGTCCAGACGGGAGGCCTAGGGACGAGCAGTACTTC
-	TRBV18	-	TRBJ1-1	CASSPPGGRHTEAFF	TGTGCCAGCTCACCACCCGGGGGGAGGCACACTGAAGCTTTCTTT
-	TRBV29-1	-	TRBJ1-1	CSVEEIGEAFF	TGCAGCGTTGAAGAGATCGGGGAAGCTTTCTTT
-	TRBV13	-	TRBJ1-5	CASSFGGRRANQPQHF	TGTGCCAGCAGCTTCGGGGGACGGCGGGCCAATCAGCCCCAGCATTTT
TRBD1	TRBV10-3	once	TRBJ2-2	CAITTQGTGELFF	TGTGCCATCACCACACAGGGGACCGGGGAGCTGTTTTTT
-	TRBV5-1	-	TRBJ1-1	CASSLGWEGWAFF	TGCGCCAGCAGCTTGGGTTGGGAGGGATGGGCTTTCTTT
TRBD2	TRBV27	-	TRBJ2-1	CASRWLAGGSSYNEQFF	TGTGCCAGCAGATGGCTAGCGGGAGGGAGCTCCTACAATGAGCAGTTCTTC
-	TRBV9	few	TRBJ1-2	CASSVEAAANYGYTF	TGTGCCAGCAGCGTAGAGGCGGCAGCTAACTATGGCTACACCTTC
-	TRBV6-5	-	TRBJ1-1	CASGGAWSGGTEAFF	TGTGCCAGCGGGGGGGCGTGGAGTGGAGGCACTGAAGCTTTCTTT
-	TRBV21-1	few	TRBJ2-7	CASSRTDLHGNEQYF	TGTGCCAGCAGCAGGACAGATCTCCATGGGAACGAGCAGTACTTC
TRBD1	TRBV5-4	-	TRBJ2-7	CASSNPTGAPYEQYF	TGCGCCAGCAGCAACCCTACAGGGGCTCCCTACGAGCAGTACTTC
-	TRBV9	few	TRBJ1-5	CASSVGGNSNQPQHF	TGTGCCAGCAGCGTAGGAGGGAACAGCAATCAGCCCCAGCATTTT
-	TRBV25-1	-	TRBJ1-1	CASSRFGGISFQAFF	TGTGCCAGCAGCCGATTCGGAGGGATTTCTTTCCAAGCTTTCTTT
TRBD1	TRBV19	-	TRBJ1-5	CASRGQGTGPNQPQHF	TGTGCCAGTAGGGGACAGGGCACGGGTCCTAATCAGCCCCAGCATTTT
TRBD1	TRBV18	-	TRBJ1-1	CASSPRPGTGTGTEAFF	TGTGCCAGCTCACCTCGTCCCGGGACAGGAACGGGCACTGAAGCTTTCTTT